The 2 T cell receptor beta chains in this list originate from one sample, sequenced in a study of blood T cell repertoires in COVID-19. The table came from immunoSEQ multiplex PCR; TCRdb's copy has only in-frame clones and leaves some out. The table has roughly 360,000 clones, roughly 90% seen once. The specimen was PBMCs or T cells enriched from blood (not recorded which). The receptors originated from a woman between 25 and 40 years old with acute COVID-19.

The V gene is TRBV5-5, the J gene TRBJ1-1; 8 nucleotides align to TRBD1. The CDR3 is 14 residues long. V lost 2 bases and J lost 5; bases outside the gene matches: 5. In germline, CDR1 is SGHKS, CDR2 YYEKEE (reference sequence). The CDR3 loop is CASSFQGARTEAFF. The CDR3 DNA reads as TGTGCCAGCAGCTTTCAGGGGGCGAGAACTGAAGCTTTCTTT.

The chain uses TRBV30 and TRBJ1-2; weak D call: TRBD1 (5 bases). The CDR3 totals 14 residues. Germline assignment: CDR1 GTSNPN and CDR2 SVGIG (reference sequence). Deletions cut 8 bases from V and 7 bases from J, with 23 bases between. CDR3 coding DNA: TGTGCCCAGAATTCTAAGGGGAGTAGCGGTGGCTACACCTTC. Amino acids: CAQNSKGSSGGYTF. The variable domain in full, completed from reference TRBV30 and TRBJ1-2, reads SQTIHQWPATLVQPVGSPLSLECTVEGTSNPNLYWYRQAAGRGLQLLFYSVGIGQISSEVPQNLSASRPQDRQFILSSKKLLLSDSGFYLCAQNSKGSSGGYTFGSGTRLTVV.